The T cell receptor beta chain described here comes from a study of blood T cell repertoires in COVID-19. Turning to the study itself: Whether acute or convalescent, the COVID-19 samples came from the United States, Italy and Spain. In each case, the material was cDNA or gDNA derived from T cells, B-cell-depleted T cells, or PBMCs.

The CDR3 is 16 residues long. CDR1 and CDR2 (germline): MGHDK, SYGVNS. V gave up 5 bases and J gave up 6 bases, with 20 bases separating them. Under the authors' procedure: Amplification from reference gene primers served as the basis for estimated nucleated cell counts. The data were produced by immunoSEQ multiplex PCR, yet TCRdb's version contains in-frame clones alone and is incomplete. V, J and clone size were drawn from that table, and D and trimming were deduced from the DNA. The data contain 250,000 or so clones, 80% to 90% of them singletons. The Seattle patients, enrolled during active infection, were followed longitudinally.

The sequencing sample was made of peripheral blood. The receptor was isolated from a man aged 30-40 years with COVID-19, enrolled during active disease. This chain links TRBV25-1 with TRBJ2-1; TRBD2 is a possible D gene (5 bases). CDR3 bases: TGTGCCAGCAGTCCCTTACGGACTTATGCTTCCAATGAGCAGTTCTTC. It specifies CASSPLRTYASNEQFF.